The 14 T cell receptor beta chains below were found in one sample sequenced in a study of cytomegalovirus exposure and HLA in healthy donors. PCR primers comprised 60 Vbeta and 13 Jbeta primers. Profiled with immunoSEQ multiplex PCR; TCRdb holds only in-frame clones, not every one. The data hold 150,000 to 200,000 clones, with 60% to 80% observed a single time. The sample consisted of PBMCs. These receptors were collected from a man younger than 30 in good health and CMV-seropositive.

The rearrangement uses TRBV7-3 and TRBJ2-2; TRBD2 aligns across 15 bases. The V and J ends lost 5 bases and 7 bases, in that order; junction bases with no gene match: 5. The germline gives CDR1 SGHTA, CDR2 FQGTGA. This CDR3 has 16 amino acids. The CDR3 is CASSLGLAGGIGELFF. In DNA, the CDR3 is TGTGCCAGCAGCCTTGGACTAGCGGGGGGGATCGGGGAGCTGTTTTTT.

The rearrangement joins TRBV30 to TRBJ1-2; 7 bases agree with TRBD1. CDR1 and CDR2 from the germline V gene are GTSNPN and SVGIG (reference sequence). V trimming: 0 bases; J trimming: 7 bases; junction bases outside the gene matches: 11. This CDR3 spans 15 amino acids. The CDR3: CAWSVQTGKGGGYTF. CDR3 nucleotide sequence: TGTGCCTGGAGTGTCCAGACAGGGAAAGGTGGTGGCTACACCTTC.

V is TRBV2 and J is TRBJ2-3, with 14 nucleotides matching TRBD2. The junction had 8 bases not matched to a gene; V was cut back by 3 bases and J by 6 bases. The germline CDR1 and CDR2 sequences are SNHLY and FYNNEI. The CDR3 loop spans 17 amino acids. The DNA of the CDR3 is TGTGCCAGCAGTGATAGGGGACTAGCGGGGGCCTCGGATACGCAGTATTTT. Residues: CASSDRGLAGASDTQYF. Full variable domain (rest looked up from reference TRBV2 and TRBJ2-3): EPEVTQTPSHQVTQMGQEVILRCVPISNHLYFYWYRQILGQKVEFLVSFYNNEISEKSEIFDDQFSVERPDGSNFTLKIRSTKLEDSAMYFCASSDRGLAGASDTQYFGPGTRLTVL.

This rearrangement joins TRBV2 to TRBJ1-2; D is ambiguous. Trimming stripped 7 bases from V and 8 bases from J, with 17 bases between. Germline V gene sequence: CDR1 SNHLY, CDR2 FYNNEI. The CDR3 consists of 13 residues. The CDR3 DNA sequence: TGTGCCAGCACCTTGGGTCAAACGGGGGGCTACACCTTC. It encodes CASTLGQTGGYTF.

This clone is a singleton in its sample. This chain connects TRBV7-3 to TRBJ1-1; TRBD1 agrees at 10 bases. Germline assignment: CDR1 SGHTA and CDR2 FQGTGA. The CDR3 contains 16 residues. J gave up 6 bases and V 6 bases, and 13 bases lay outside the gene matches. CDR3 in amino acids: CASSKGGTGANSEAFF. The DNA for the CDR3 is TGTGCCAGCAGTAAAGGAGGGACAGGGGCAAACTCTGAAGCTTTCTTT.

This chain's CDR3 is CAISESTSRGGFYGYTF. The CDR3 DNA is TGTGCCATCAGTGAAAGCACTTCGCGGGGGGGATTCTATGGCTACACCTTC. This chain uses TRBV10-3 with TRBJ1-2; TRBD1 might be the D (5 bases). V lost 3 bases and J lost 4, with 21 bases in between. Germline V gene data show CDR1 as ENHRY and CDR2 as SYGVKD. This CDR3 contains 17 residues.

This clone was counted between two and nine times. The CDR3 region has the DNA TGTGCCAGCAGTTTTTACGGGGGAGAGCCCCAGCATTTT. Translating gives CASSFYGGEPQHF. The chain uses TRBV27 and TRBJ1-5; D perhaps matches TRBD1 (5 bases). The CDR3 runs 13 residues. The germline gives CDR1 MNHEY, CDR2 SMNVEV (reference sequence). The V and J ends lost 3 bases and 8 bases respectively, with 11 bases between them.

To note about this clone: An end of the junction does not agree with germline; a read error may underlie this. The chain joins TRBV6-5 to TRBJ1-2; 8 bases align to TRBD1. Germline V lookup: CDR1 MNHEY, CDR2 SVGAGI. The length of the CDR3 is 11 residues. The CDR3: CASSLRDRFIF. CDR3 DNA: TGTGCCAGCAGCCTCAGGGACAGGTTCATCTTC.

The sample holds a few counts of this clone. The chain couples TRBV20-1 to TRBJ1-1, with TRBD1 identical over 8 bases. Germline trimming cut 7 bases from V and 10 bases from J; bases unmatched to any gene: 8. The CDR3 extends over 11 amino acids. Germline V gene data show CDR1 as DFQATT and CDR2 as SNEGSKA (reference sequence). The CDR3 coding sequence is TGCAGTGTCTCGGACAGGGTAGCAGCTTTCTTT. This gives the protein CSVSDRVAAFF.

The rearrangement joins TRBV18 to TRBJ2-5, with TRBD1 matching 7 bases. V shed 1 base, J shed 4 bases, and the junction held 6 bases outside the gene matches. Germline assignment: CDR1 KGHSH and CDR2 LQKENI. This CDR3 has 15 amino acids. CDR3 sequence reads: CASSPQGAGIETQYF. The CDR3 DNA sequence: TGTGCCAGCTCACCACAGGGGGCAGGAATAGAGACCCAGTACTTC.

The rearrangement links TRBV7-2 to TRBJ1-3; 8 bases are shared with TRBD1. Germline V lookup: CDR1 SGHTA, CDR2 FQGNSA. The length of the CDR3 is 15 residues. After removal of 5 bases from V and 0 bases from J, the junction contained 3 bases not matched to a gene. Written as DNA, the CDR3 is TGTGCCAGCAGCCCCACAGGGGGCTCTGGAAACACCATATATTTT. Its protein product is CASSPTGGSGNTIYF.

The V and J genes are TRBV12-5 and TRBJ2-1; D is unclear. Germline CDR1 and CDR2: LGHNT and FRNRAP. CDR3 length: 13 amino acids. V was clipped by 0 bases and J by 4 bases, with 4 bases between them. CDR3 DNA sequence: TGTGCTAGTGGTTTGGTACAATACAATGAGCAGTTCTTC. It translates to CASGLVQYNEQFF.

The chain carries TRBV10-3 and TRBJ1-2; TRBD1 matches 10 bases. Germline V CDR1 and CDR2: ENHRY, SYGVKD. V lost 8 bases to trimming and J lost 7 bases; unmatched junction nucleotides: 10. There are 14 residues in the CDR3. The CDR3 sequence is CAIGGQGVTSGYTF. Here the CDR3 DNA reads TGTGCCATCGGTGGACAGGGGGTCACGAGTGGCTACACCTTC.

V and J are TRBV7-9 and TRBJ2-7; unclear D gene. The V end was cut by 5 bases, the J end by 0 bases, with 8 bases between. This CDR3 has 13 residues. From germline, CDR1 is SEHNR and CDR2 FQNEAQ (reference sequence). CDR3 sequence: CASSPTDSYEQYV. CDR3 in DNA: TGTGCCAGCAGCCCCACGGACTCCTACGAGCAGTACGTC.